This T cell receptor beta chain is drawn from a study of memory CD4+ T cells and cytomegalovirus serostatus. Overall study results and limits: Of under 200 reported CMV TCRbeta sequences, about 67 were found in memory CD4+ repertoires. Suggested: most of the CMV-linked TCR signature lies in CD4+ memory cells.

Single viable CD3+CD4+CD8-CD45RO+ cells were sorted as the memory CD4+ T cells. CD4+ T cells were isolated by positive magnetic selection. Germline lookup yields CDR1 MNHEY and CDR2 SMNVEV (reference sequence). The germline V and J ends were trimmed by 6 bases and 0 bases, with 13 bases remaining between them. The CDR3 consists of 15 residues. Authors' processing steps: Out-of-frame sequences were removed, leaving 2,204,828 distinct TCRbeta sequences. Only in-frame clones appear in the TCRdb table, and some are missing; sequencing was by immunoSEQ multiplex PCR. D and trimming were read from the DNA, whereas the V and J calls and clone size are those reported in that table. The table records roughly 50,000 clones, around 82% of them present only once. As concerns this clone: Its specificity is unknown.

Sequencing was carried out using memory CD4+ T cells from blood. The chain joins TRBV27 to TRBJ2-3; TRBD2 might be the D (5 bases). This receptor was identified in an adult in good health and CMV-seronegative. Some clones in this sample may be carry-over from other donors' samples. CDR3 region: CASRRRETSTDTQYF. The CDR3 DNA reads as TGTGCCAGCAGGAGACGGGAAACTAGCACAGATACGCAGTATTTT.